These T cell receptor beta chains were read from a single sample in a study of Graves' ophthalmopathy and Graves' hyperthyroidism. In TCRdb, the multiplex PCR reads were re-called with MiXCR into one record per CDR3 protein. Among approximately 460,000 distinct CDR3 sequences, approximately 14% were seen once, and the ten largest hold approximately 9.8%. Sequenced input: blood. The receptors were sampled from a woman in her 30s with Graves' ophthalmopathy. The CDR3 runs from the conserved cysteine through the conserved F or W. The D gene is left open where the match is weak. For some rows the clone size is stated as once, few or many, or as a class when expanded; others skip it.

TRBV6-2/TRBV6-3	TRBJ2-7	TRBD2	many	TGTGCCAGCAGTTACCGGGGACTAGCGGGAGGGCCAAGCTCCTACGAGCAGTACTTC	CASSYRGLAGGPSSYEQYF
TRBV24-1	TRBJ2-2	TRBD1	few	TGTGCCACCAGTGACGTCTCCGGGGGACAGGGGACCCCCGGATCGAACACCGGGGAGCTGTTTTTT	CATSDVSGGQGTPGSNTGELFF
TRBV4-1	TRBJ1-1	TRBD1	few	TGCGCCAGCAGCCACACAGGGGATCCTGAAGCTTTCTTT	CASSHTGDPEAFF
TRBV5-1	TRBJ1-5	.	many	TGCGCCAGCAGCGTGAGTGGCAATCAGCCCCAGCATTTT	CASSVSGNQPQHF
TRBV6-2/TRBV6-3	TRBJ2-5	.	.	TGTGCCAGCAGCCAAACTCTAGCGTCCCAGTACTTC	CASSQTLASQYF
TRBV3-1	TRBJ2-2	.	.	TGTGCCAGCAGCCAAGGGCCCTCCGGGGAGCTGTTTTTT	CASSQGPSGELFF
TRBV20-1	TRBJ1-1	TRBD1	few	TGCAGAGCCTCCGGACAGGGGGCAGGGAACACTGAAGCTTTCTTT	CRASGQGAGNTEAFF
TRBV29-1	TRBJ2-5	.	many	TGCAGCGTCGACAGACTTGTCCAAGAGACCCAGTACTTC	CSVDRLVQETQYF
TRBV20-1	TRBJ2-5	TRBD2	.	TGCAGTGCTAGAGACCGGACTAGCGGGAGTTTAGAGACCCAGTACTTC	CSARDRTSGSLETQYF
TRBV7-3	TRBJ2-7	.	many	TGTGCCAGCACCCCTAACCCCGGGACGCGCTACGAGCAGTACTTC	CASTPNPGTRYEQYF